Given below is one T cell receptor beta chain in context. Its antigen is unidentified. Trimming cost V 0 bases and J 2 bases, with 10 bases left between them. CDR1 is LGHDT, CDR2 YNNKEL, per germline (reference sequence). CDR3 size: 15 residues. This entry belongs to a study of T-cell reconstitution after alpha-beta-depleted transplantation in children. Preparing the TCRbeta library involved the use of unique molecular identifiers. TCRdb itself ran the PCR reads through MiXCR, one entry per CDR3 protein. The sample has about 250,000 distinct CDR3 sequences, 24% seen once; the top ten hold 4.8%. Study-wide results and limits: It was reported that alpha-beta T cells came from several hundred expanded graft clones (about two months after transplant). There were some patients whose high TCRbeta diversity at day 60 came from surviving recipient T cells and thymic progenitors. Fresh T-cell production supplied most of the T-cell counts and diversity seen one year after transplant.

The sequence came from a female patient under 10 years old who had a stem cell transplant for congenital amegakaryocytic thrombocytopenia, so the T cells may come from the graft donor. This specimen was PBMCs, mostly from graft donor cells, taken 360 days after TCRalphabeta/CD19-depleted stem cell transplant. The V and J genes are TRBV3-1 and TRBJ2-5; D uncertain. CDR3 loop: CASSQDLSPQETQYF. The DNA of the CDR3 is TGTGCCAGCAGCCAAGATCTATCACCTCAAGAGACCCAGTACTTC.